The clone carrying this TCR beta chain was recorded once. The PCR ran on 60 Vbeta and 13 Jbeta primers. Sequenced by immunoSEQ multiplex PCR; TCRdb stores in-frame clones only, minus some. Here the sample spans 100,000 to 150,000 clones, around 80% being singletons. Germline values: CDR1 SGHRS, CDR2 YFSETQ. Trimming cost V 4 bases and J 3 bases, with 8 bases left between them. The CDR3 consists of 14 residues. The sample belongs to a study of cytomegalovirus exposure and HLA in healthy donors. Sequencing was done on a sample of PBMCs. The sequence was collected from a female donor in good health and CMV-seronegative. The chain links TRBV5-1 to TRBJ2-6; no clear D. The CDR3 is CASSPFVGANVLTF. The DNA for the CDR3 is TGCGCCAGCAGCCCTTTTGTTGGGGCCAACGTCCTGACTTTC.